One sample yielded the 6 T cell receptor beta chains listed below, sequenced in a study of CD8 T cells in ankylosing spondylitis. Study conclusions and caveats: Ankylosing spondylitis blood appeared to carry a characteristic TCR beta motif of roughly eight highly homologous variants.

TCRdb called the 5' RACE reads again in MiXCR, with one record for every CDR3 protein. The sample contains a few hundred thousand distinct CDR3 sequences, 20% to 25% of which appear only once. These TCRs are of unknown antigen specificity. Sequenced: blood, either unsorted or a sorted T cell fraction (not recorded which). Every receptor here comes from a male donor with ankylosing spondylitis.

CDR3 protein: CSAHLTGANTEAFF. CDR3 in DNA: TGCAGTGCCCATTTGACAGGGGCTAACACTGAAGCTTTCTTT. The chain is built from TRBV20-1 and TRBJ1-1, with 8 bases aligning to TRBD1. This CDR3 has 14 amino acids. Trimming at V came to 6 bases and at J to 2 bases, leaving 8 bases not matched to a gene. Germline CDR1 and CDR2: DFQATT and SNEGSKA (reference sequence).

This clonotype was observed a few times. J is TRBJ2-3 and V is TRBV11-2; the match to TRBD2 covers 7 bases. CDR3 length: 16 amino acids. Trimming cost V 1 base and J 2 bases; bases outside gene matches: 6. Germline assignment: CDR1 SGHAT and CDR2 FQNNGV. The chain's CDR3 is CASSLGPSGLTDTQYF. The CDR3 coding sequence is TGTGCCAGCAGCTTAGGGCCTAGCGGACTCACAGATACGCAGTATTTT.

In this sample, this clonotype turned up a few times. The rearrangement links TRBV20-1 to TRBJ2-3, with D possibly TRBD2 on 5 matching bases. V lost 3 bases to trimming and J lost 7 bases, with 23 bases between them. Per germline, CDR1 DFQATT and CDR2 SNEGSKA (reference sequence). The CDR3 totals 16 residues. CDR3 DNA sequence: TGCAGTGCTAGCGCTTACGGCGGGTCCCCCGGGAATACGCAGTATTTT. This gives the protein CSASAYGGSPGNTQYF.

The rearrangement links TRBV5-1 to TRBJ2-5, with D possibly being TRBD2 (5 bases). From germline, CDR1 is SGHRS and CDR2 YFSETQ. The CDR3 runs 13 residues. Trimming left V 1 base short and J 8 bases short, with 12 bases between. CDR3 loop: CASSLRGSDTQYF. CDR3 DNA sequence: TGCGCCAGCAGCTTGCGGGGTTCGGATACCCAGTACTTC.

This sequence joins TRBV20-1 and TRBJ2-7, with TRBD1 matching over 7 bases. The CDR3 sequence is 14 residues long. V lost 1 base and J lost 5; bases outside the gene matches: 8. The V gene's germline CDR1 is DFQATT and CDR2 SNEGSKA (reference sequence). The CDR3 DNA reads TGCAGTGCTAGAGGGCCAGGGGGAGCCAACGAGCAGTACTTC. The encoded protein is CSARGPGGANEQYF.

This clonotype appeared many times. The chain couples TRBV28 to TRBJ2-3; no definite D call. V was shortened by 2 bases and J by 11 bases, with 14 bases between the two germline ends. CDR3 size: 13 residues. Germline V gene lookup returns CDR1 MDHEN and CDR2 SYDVKM. CDR3 DNA: TGTGCCAGCAGTTTACCCCAAGCTCGAGAGCAGTATTTT. This codes for CASSLPQAREQYF.